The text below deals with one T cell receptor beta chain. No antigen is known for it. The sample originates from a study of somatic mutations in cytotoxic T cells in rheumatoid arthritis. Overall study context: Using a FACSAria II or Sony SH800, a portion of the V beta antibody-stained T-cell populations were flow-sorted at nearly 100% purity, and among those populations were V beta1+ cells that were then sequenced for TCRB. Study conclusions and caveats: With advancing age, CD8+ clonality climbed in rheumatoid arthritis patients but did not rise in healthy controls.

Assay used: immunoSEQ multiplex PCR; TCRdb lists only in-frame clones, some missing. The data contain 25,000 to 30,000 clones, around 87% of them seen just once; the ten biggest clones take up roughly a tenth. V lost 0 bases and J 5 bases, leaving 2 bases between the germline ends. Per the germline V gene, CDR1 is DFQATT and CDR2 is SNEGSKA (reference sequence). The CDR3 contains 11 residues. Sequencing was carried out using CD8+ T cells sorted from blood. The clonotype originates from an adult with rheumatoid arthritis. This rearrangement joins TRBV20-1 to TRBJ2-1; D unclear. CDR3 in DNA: TGCAGTGCTAGAGAACACAATGAGCAGTTCTTC. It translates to CSAREHNEQFF.